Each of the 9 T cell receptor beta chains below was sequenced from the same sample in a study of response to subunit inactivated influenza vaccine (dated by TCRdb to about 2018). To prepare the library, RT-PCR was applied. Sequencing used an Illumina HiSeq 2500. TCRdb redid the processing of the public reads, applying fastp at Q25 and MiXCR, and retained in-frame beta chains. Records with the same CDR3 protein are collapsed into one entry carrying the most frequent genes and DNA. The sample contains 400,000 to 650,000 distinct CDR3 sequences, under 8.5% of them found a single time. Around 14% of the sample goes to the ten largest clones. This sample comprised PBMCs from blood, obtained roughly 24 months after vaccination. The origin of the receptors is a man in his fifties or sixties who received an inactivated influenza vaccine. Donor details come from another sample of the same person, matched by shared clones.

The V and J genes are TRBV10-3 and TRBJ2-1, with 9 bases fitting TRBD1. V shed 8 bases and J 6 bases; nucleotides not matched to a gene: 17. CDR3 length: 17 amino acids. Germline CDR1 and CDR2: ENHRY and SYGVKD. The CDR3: CAISPGWTGERGNEQFF. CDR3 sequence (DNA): TGTGCCATCTCCCCCGGATGGACAGGGGAAAGAGGCAATGAGCAGTTCTTC.

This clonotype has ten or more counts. The CDR3 reads CASSLALAGEQFF. The DNA of the CDR3 is TGCGCCAGCAGCTTGGCCCTAGCGGGGGAGCAGTTCTTC. The chain joins TRBV5-1 to TRBJ2-1, with 9 bases identical to TRBD2. V lost 0 bases to trimming and J lost 10 bases; unmatched junction nucleotides: 2. Per germline, CDR1 SGHRS and CDR2 YFSETQ. This CDR3 region has 13 residues.

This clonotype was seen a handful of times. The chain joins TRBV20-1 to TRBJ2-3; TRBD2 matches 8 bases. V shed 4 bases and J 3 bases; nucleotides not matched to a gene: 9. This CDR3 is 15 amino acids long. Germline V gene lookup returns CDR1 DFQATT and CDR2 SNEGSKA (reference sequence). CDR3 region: CSAIGAGGATDTQYF. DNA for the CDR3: TGCAGTGCTATAGGAGCCGGGGGGGCAACAGATACGCAGTATTTT.

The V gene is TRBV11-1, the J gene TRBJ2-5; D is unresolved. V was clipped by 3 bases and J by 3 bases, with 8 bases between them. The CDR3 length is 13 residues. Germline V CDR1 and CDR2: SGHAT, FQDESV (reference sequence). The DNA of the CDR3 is TGTGCCAGCAGCTTTAGACAAAAAGAGACCCAGTACTTC. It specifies CASSFRQKETQYF. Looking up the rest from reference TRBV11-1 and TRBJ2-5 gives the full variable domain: EAEVAQSPRYKITEKSQAVAFWCDPISGHATLYWYRQILGQGPELLVQFQDESVVDDSQLPKDRFSAERLKGVDSTLKIQPAELGDSAMYLCASSFRQKETQYFGPGTRLLVL.

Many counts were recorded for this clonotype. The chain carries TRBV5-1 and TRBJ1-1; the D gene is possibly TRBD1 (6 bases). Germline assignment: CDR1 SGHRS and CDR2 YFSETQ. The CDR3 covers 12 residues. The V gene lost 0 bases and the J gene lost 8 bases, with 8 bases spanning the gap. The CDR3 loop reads CASSLDREEAFF. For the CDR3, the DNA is TGCGCCAGCAGCTTGGACAGGGAGGAAGCTTTCTTT.

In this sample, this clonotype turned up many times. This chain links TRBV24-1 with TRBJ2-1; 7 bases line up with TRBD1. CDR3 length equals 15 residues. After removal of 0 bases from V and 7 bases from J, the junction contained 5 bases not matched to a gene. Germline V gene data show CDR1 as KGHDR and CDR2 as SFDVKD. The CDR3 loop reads CATSDLRDSSNEQFF. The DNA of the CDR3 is TGTGCCACCAGTGATTTGCGGGACAGCTCGAATGAGCAGTTCTTC.

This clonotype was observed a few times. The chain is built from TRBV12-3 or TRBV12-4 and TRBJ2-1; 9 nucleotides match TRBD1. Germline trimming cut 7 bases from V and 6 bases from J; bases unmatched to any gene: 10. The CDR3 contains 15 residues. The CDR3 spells CASTAGQGYSNEQFF. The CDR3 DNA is TGTGCCAGCACCGCGGGACAGGGTTATTCCAATGAGCAGTTCTTC.

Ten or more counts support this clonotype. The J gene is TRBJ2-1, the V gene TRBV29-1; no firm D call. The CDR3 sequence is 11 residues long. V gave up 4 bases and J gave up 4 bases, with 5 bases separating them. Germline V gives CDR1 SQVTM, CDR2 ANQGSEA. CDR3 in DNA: TGCAGCGTTGTGGGATACAATGAGCAGTTCTTC. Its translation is CSVVGYNEQFF.

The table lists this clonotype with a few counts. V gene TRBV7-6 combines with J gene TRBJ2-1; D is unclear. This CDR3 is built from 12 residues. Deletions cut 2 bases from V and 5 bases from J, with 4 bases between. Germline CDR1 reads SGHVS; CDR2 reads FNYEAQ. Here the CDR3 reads CASSLMHNEQFF. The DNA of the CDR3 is TGTGCCAGCAGCTTAATGCACAATGAGCAGTTCTTC. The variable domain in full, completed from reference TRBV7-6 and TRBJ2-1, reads GAGVSQSPRYKVTKRGQDVALRCDPISGHVSLYWYRQALGQGPEFLTYFNYEAQQDKSGLPNDRFSAERPEGSISTLTIQRTEQRDSAMYRCASSLMHNEQFFGPGTRLTVL.